This T cell receptor beta chain derives from a study of identical twins. The CDR3 has 17 amino acids. Per germline, CDR1 LGHDT and CDR2 YNNKEL (reference sequence). Trimming cost V 0 bases and J 2 bases; bases outside gene matches: 5. In TCRdb, the 5' RACE reads were re-called with MiXCR into one record per CDR3 protein. Of more than 350,000 distinct CDR3 sequences in the sample, roughly 9% are singletons; the top ten hold approximately 9.3%. The receptor's source is a woman in her forties or fifties in good health. The sample was naive T cells sorted from blood. The V and J genes are TRBV3-1 and TRBJ2-1, with TRBD2 matching over 9 bases. CDR3 in amino acids: CASSQDKGGRAYNEQFF. The CDR3, as DNA: TGTGCCAGCAGCCAAGACAAAGGCGGGAGGGCCTACAATGAGCAGTTCTTC.